A selection of T cell receptor beta chains follows, all from one sample in a study of chemoradiotherapy in HPV16-positive cancers. Sequencing was performed with immunoSEQ multiplex PCR; in TCRdb, only in-frame clones are kept and a portion is missing. Among a few thousand clones listed, around four fifths were seen once. This material consisted of tumor tissue, taken from a patient who underwent chemoradiotherapy. The receptors stem from a human donor with HPV-associated anogenital cancer. CDR3s include the opening cysteine and the closing phenylalanine or tryptophan. Each record gives: D gene, V gene, J gene, clone size, CDR3 DNA, CDR3 protein. The D gene is left open where the match is weak. Clone size is given for some rows only: seen once, a few or many times, or a class if the clone is expanded.

NA	TRBV29-1	TRBJ1-1	NA	TGCAGCGTTGAGGGCCTGGGTGAAGCTTTCTTT	CSVEGLGEAFF
NA	TRBV6-1	TRBJ1-1	NA	TGTGCCAGCAAGGATGAGGTGAACACTGAAGCTTTCTTT	CASKDEVNTEAFF
NA	TRBV5-1	TRBJ2-5	NA	TGCGCCAGCAGCCTCGAGACAGGTACGGAGACCCAGTACTTC	CASSLETGTETQYF
NA	TRBV29-1	TRBJ2-1	once	TGCAGCGGGGTACCGGGAGGACAGGAGCAGTTCTTC	CSGVPGGQEQFF
NA	TRBV27	TRBJ2-3	NA	TGTGCCAGCAGTTTAGGAGGGGGCTACGGAGTTGGCACAGATACGCAGTATTTT	CASSLGGGYGVGTDTQYF
NA	TRBV5-1	TRBJ1-1	NA	TGCGCCAGCAGCTTGGGTACTGAAGCTTTCTTT	CASSLGTEAFF
TRBD1	TRBV5-1	TRBJ1-1	NA	TGCGCCAGCAGCTCAAGACAGGGCCACACTGAAGCTTTCTTT	CASSSRQGHTEAFF
NA	TRBV11-2	TRBJ2-7	NA	TGTGCCAGCAGCTCGTACCGGGACACCTTCTACGAGCAGTACTTC	CASSSYRDTFYEQYF
TRBD1	TRBV5-4	TRBJ2-5	once	TGTGCCAGCACCGGGACAGCTCAAGAGACCCAGTACTTC	CASTGTAQETQYF
TRBD2	TRBV2	TRBJ2-1	NA	TGTGCCAGCAGTCGTGGGACTAGCAATGAGCAGTTCTTC	CASSRGTSNEQFF
NA	TRBV25-1	TRBJ1-1	NA	TGTGCCAGCAGTGAATCTTTAGGGAACACTGAAGCTTTCTTT	CASSESLGNTEAFF